This T cell receptor beta chain was recorded in a study of blood T cell repertoires in COVID-19. Looking at the study overall: PBMCs, B-cell-depleted T cells, or T cells were the source of the cDNA or gDNA that made up the material.

Measured with immunoSEQ multiplex PCR; TCRdb has only the in-frame clones, and not every one. The profile shows 450,000 to 500,000 clones, 80% to 90% of them singletons. The CDR3 contains 14 residues. After removal of 10 bases from V and 3 bases from J, the junction contained 9 bases not matched to a gene. Germline assignment: CDR1 MDHEN and CDR2 SYDVKM. Input material: peripheral blood. V usage is TRBV28 and J usage is TRBJ2-7; 10 nucleotides line up with TRBD2. This sequence was found in a human donor in a cohort sampled during active COVID-19. The CDR3 sequence: CATQILAGIYEQYF. CDR3 bases: TGTGCCACACAAATACTAGCGGGGATCTACGAGCAGTACTTC.